This TCR beta chain emerged from a study of blood T cell repertoires in COVID-19. Germline V gene data show CDR1 as SGHRS and CDR2 as YFSETQ. This CDR3 region has 14 residues. The ends lost 4 bases at V and 7 bases at J; junction bases unmatched: 10. Method: immunoSEQ multiplex PCR; TCRdb's copy keeps in-frame clones and lacks some. Of about 60,000 clones listed, about two thirds are singletons. This sequence joins TRBV5-1 and TRBJ2-5; 7 positions match TRBD1. The specimen was peripheral blood. This clonotype was obtained from a woman in her 70s with COVID-19, enrolled during active disease. The CDR3 protein is CASSLDRDPRTQYF. In DNA, the CDR3 is TGCGCCAGCAGCCTTGACAGGGACCCACGGACCCAGTACTTC.